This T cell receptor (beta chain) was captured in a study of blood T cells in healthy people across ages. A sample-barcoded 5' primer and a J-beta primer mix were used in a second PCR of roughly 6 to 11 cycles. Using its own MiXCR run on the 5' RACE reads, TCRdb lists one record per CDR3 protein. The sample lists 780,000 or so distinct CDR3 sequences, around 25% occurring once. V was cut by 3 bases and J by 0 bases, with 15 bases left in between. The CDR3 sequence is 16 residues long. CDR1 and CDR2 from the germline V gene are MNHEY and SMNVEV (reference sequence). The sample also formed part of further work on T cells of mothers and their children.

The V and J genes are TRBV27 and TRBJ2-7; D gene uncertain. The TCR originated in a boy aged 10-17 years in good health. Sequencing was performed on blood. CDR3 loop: CASSFQRPPGSYEQYF. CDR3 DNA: TGTGCCAGCAGTTTTCAGCGACCACCAGGCTCCTACGAGCAGTACTTC.